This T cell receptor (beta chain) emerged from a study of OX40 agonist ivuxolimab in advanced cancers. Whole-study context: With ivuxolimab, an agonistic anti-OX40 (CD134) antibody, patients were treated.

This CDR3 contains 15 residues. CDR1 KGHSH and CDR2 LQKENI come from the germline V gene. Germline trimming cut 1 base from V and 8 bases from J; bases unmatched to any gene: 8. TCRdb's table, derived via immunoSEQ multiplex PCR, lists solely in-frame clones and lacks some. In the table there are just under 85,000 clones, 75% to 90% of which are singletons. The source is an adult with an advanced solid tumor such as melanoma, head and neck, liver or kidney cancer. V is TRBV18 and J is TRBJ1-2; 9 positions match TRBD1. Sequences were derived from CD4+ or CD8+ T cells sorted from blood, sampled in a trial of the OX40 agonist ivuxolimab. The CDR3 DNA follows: TGTGCCAGCTCACCACTTGGACAGGGGACTCTAGGCTACACCTTC. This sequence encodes CASSPLGQGTLGYTF.